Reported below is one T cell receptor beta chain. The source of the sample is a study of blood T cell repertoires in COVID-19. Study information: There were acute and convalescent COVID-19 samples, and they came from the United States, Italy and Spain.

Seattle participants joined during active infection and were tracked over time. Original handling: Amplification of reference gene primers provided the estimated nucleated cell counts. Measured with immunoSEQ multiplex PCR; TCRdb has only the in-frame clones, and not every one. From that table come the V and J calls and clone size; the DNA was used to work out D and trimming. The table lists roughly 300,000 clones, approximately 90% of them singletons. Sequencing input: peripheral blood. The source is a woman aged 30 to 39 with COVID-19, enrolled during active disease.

Written as DNA, the CDR3 is TGTGCCAGCAGCTCCAGGGTCCCCGGGGAGCTGTTTTTT. It yields the protein CASSSRVPGELFF. V is TRBV11-3 and J is TRBJ2-2, with D maybe TRBD1 (5 bases). Deletions cut 4 bases from V and 6 bases from J, with 9 bases between. CDR3 length: 13 residues. Germline loops: CDR1 SGHNT, CDR2 YENEEA.